Listed here are 12 T cell receptor beta chains from one sample, sequenced in a study of early stage breast cancer tumors. TCRdb's copy holds only in-frame clones and misses some; the assay was immunoSEQ multiplex PCR. Here the sample spans about 24,000 clones, about 70% being singletons. The sequenced sample was breast tumor tissue. The source of these receptors is a person in their sixties or seventies with breast cancer.

V is TRBV5-1 and J is TRBJ2-2; 10 bases agree with TRBD2. The CDR3 loop spans 17 amino acids. Per the germline V gene, CDR1 is SGHRS and CDR2 is YFSETQ. V gave up 1 base and J gave up 5 bases; unmatched junction bases: 8. CDR3 nucleotide sequence: TGCGCCAGCAGCTTGAAAGTGGGACTAGCGCTAACCGGGGAGCTGTTTTTT. Translating it yields CASSLKVGLALTGELFF.

The chain is built from TRBV29-1 and TRBJ2-7, with D possibly TRBD1 on 7 matching bases. Germline lookup yields CDR1 SQVTM and CDR2 ANQGSEA. The length of the CDR3 is 12 residues. Trimming took off 5 bases at V and 2 bases at J, with 10 bases between the two ends. The CDR3 loop is CSVQGGPYEQYF. The CDR3 DNA follows: TGCAGCGTTCAGGGGGGTCCCTACGAGCAGTACTTC.

The chain combines TRBV30 with TRBJ1-3, with D tentatively TRBD1 (6 bases). The germline V gene encodes CDR1 GTSNPN and CDR2 SVGIG (reference sequence). Trimming left V 5 bases short and J 0 bases short, with 8 bases between. The CDR3 covers 13 residues. The chain's CDR3 is CAWRTASGNTIYF. The CDR3 nucleotides are TGTGCCTGGCGGACAGCCTCTGGAAACACCATATATTTT. The full variable domain, rest sourced from reference TRBV30 and TRBJ1-3, is SQTIHQWPATLVQPVGSPLSLECTVEGTSNPNLYWYRQAAGRGLQLLFYSVGIGQISSEVPQNLSASRPQDRQFILSSKKLLLSDSGFYLCAWRTASGNTIYFGEGSWLTVV.

The J gene is TRBJ2-1, the V gene TRBV7-9; 13 positions match TRBD2. Germline V CDR1 and CDR2: SEHNR, FQNEAQ (reference sequence). The CDR3 is made up of 16 amino acids. With V trimmed by 5 bases and J by 5 bases, 6 bases remained unmatched. The CDR3 bases are TGTGCCAGCAGCCCACGGACTAGCGGGAGCAACAATGAGCAGTTCTTC. Amino acids: CASSPRTSGSNNEQFF.

This clone was picked up a small number of times. The chain links TRBV7-2 to TRBJ2-5, with 8 bases aligning to TRBD2. Losses at the gene ends were 5 bases for V and 5 bases for J; bases not matched to a gene: 13. Germline loops: CDR1 SGHTA, CDR2 FQGNSA. This CDR3 region has 16 residues. CDR3 protein: CASSPYLRGGGETQYF. CDR3 nucleotide sequence: TGTGCCAGCAGCCCATACCTCCGGGGGGGCGGGGAGACCCAGTACTTC.

V gene TRBV27 combines with J gene TRBJ2-7; weak D call: TRBD2 (5 bases). Trimming took off 6 bases at V and 3 bases at J, with 18 bases between the two ends. CDR1 is MNHEY, CDR2 SMNVEV, per germline (reference sequence). The CDR3 spans 15 residues. In DNA form, the CDR3 reads TGTGCCAGCAGAGACGCGGGCCTCGGGCGCTACGAGCAGTACTTC. Translated: CASRDAGLGRYEQYF.

The chain employs TRBV15 and TRBJ2-3; no firm D call. Germline loops: CDR1 LNHNV, CDR2 YYDKDF (reference sequence). V lost 1 base to trimming and J lost 4 bases, with 3 bases between them. The CDR3 runs 12 residues. Written as DNA, the CDR3 is TGTGCCACCAGCAGAGCCGCAGATACGCAGTATTTT. Residues: CATSRAADTQYF.

CDR3 nucleotide sequence: TGTGCCAGCAGCTTGGTTGTAGCGGGGAGCTCCTACAATGAGCAGTTCTTC. It specifies CASSLVVAGSSYNEQFF. V usage is TRBV5-6 and J usage is TRBJ2-1; 8 bases agree with TRBD2. Germline V CDR1 and CDR2: SGHDT, YYEEEE. V dropped 0 bases and J dropped 0; count of bases not matched to a gene: 5. This CDR3 contains 17 residues.

This clone has just one count. This CDR3 is CASSTGLAVTGELFF. CDR3 sequence (DNA): TGTGCCAGCAGCACCGGACTAGCGGTCACCGGGGAGCTGTTTTTT. The chain recombines TRBV9 with TRBJ2-2, with TRBD2 matching over 10 bases. The CDR3 has 15 residues. V was clipped by 4 bases and J by 4 bases; unmatched bases: 4. Germline CDR1 reads SGDLS; CDR2 reads YYNGEE. The full variable domain, with the rest looked up from reference TRBV9 and TRBJ2-2, is DSGVTQTPKHLITATGQRVTLRCSPRSGDLSVYWYQQSLDQGLQFLIQYYNGEERAKGNILERFSAQQFPDLHSELNLSSLELGDSALYFCASSTGLAVTGELFFGEGSRLTVL.

CDR3 in DNA: TGTGCCAGCAGAGACAGGGCATCCTACAATGAGCAGTTCTTC. Translation: CASRDRASYNEQFF. The genes are TRBV6-1 and TRBJ2-1, with 7 positions matching TRBD1. V lost 6 bases to trimming and J lost 1 base; unmatched junction nucleotides: 3. Looked up from germline, CDR1 is MNHNS and CDR2 is SASEGT. This CDR3 has 14 amino acids.

This clone showed up just a few times. V gene TRBV5-6 combines with J gene TRBJ2-7, with 9 bases matching TRBD2. V gave up 0 bases and J gave up 4 bases; unmatched junction bases: 8. Germline loops: CDR1 SGHDT, CDR2 YYEEEE. The CDR3 loop spans 16 amino acids. CDR3 nucleotide sequence: TGTGCCAGCAGCTTGGGGTTGCGGGAGGGCGGGTACGAGCAGTACTTC. Protein: CASSLGLREGGYEQYF.

This chain joins TRBV7-8 and TRBJ1-4; perhaps TRBD1 as D (6 bases). The germline gives CDR1 SGHVS, CDR2 FQNEAQ. The CDR3 extends over 19 amino acids. Trimming cost V 5 bases and J 6 bases, with 28 bases left between them. DNA of the CDR3: TGTGCCAGCAGCCCCTATATTTCCTCCCCGGGGGGGCGACATGAAAAACTGTTTTTT. Its protein is CASSPYISSPGGRHEKLFF.